The rows below give T cell receptor beta chains drawn from one sample of a study of blood T cells in healthy people across ages. A single record per CDR3 protein comes from TCRdb applying MiXCR to the 5' RACE reads. Here the sample spans some 800,000 distinct CDR3 sequences, around 43% being singletons. Sequencing used blood. These TCRs come from a man in his 60s in good health. Both conserved end residues are part of each CDR3. A D gene is named only where the DNA matches it firmly. Not all rows give a size; the values are once, few, many and, for expanded clones, a class.

>TRBV14|TRBD2|TRBJ2-1|.
CASSQLTSGGVREQFF
TGTGCCAGCAGCCAACTGACTAGCGGGGGGGTAAGAGAGCAGTTCTTC
>TRBV28|TRBD1|TRBJ2-7|.
CASRGTGKGYEQYF
TGTGCCAGCAGAGGGACAGGGAAAGGCTACGAGCAGTACTTC
>TRBV7-9|TRBD2|TRBJ2-1|.
CATGLAGYNEQFF
TGTGCCACCGGACTAGCGGGGTACAATGAGCAGTTCTTC
>TRBV6-2/TRBV6-3|.|TRBJ1-2|few
CASSSTEPGYGYTF
TGTGCCAGCAGTTCAACGGAGCCGGGCTATGGCTACACCTTC
>TRBV5-5|.|TRBJ2-5|.
CASSVDTQETQYF
TGTGCCAGCAGCGTGGACACACAAGAGACCCAGTACTTC
>TRBV6-5|TRBD1|TRBJ2-7|.
CASSWDRKQGQYF
TGTGCCAGCAGCTGGGACAGGAAGCAGGGGCAGTACTTC
>TRBV28|.|TRBJ2-3|.
CASSLTGPSTDTQYF
TGTGCCAGCAGTTTAACAGGCCCAAGCACAGATACGCAGTATTTT
>TRBV10-3|.|TRBJ1-1|.
CAISRQEGDTEAFF
TGTGCCATCAGTAGACAGGAGGGGGACACTGAAGCTTTCTTT
>TRBV20-1|TRBD1|TRBJ2-2|.
CSARDRVNTGELFF
TGCAGTGCCCGGGACAGGGTTAACACCGGGGAGCTGTTTTTT
>TRBV12-3/TRBV12-4|.|TRBJ1-6|few
CASSPSSQGDSPLHF
TGTGCCAGCAGTCCTAGCTCACAGGGAGATTCACCCCTCCACTTT
>TRBV20-1|.|TRBJ1-4|.
CSASPRGAGEKLFF
TGCAGTGCTAGTCCCAGGGGTGCTGGTGAAAAACTGTTTTTT
>TRBV4-1|TRBD2|TRBJ2-3|.
CASSQGRGVIDTQYF
TGCGCCAGCAGCCAAGGTCGGGGGGTTATAGATACGCAGTATTTT
>TRBV6-2/TRBV6-3|.|TRBJ2-7|once
CASSLTTYNEQYF
TGTGCCAGCAGTTTAACTACTTACAATGAGCAGTACTTC
>TRBV29-1|.|TRBJ1-4|few
CSRGQGLEKLFF
TGCAGCCGGGGGCAGGGACTTGAAAAACTGTTTTTT
>TRBV18|TRBD1|TRBJ2-4|.
CASSLQTGMGYEQYF
TGTGCCAGCTCACTCCAGACAGGGATGGGCTATGAGCAGTACTTC